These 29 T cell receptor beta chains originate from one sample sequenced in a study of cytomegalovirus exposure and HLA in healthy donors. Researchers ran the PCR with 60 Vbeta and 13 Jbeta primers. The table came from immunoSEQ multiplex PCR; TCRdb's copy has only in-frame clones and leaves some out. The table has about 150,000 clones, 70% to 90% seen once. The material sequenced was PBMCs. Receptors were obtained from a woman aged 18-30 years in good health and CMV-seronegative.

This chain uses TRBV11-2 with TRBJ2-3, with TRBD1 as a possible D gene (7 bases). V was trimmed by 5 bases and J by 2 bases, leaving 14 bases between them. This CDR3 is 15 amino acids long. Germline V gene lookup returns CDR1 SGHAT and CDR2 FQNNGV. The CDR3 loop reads CASSPRGALTDTQYF. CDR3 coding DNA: TGTGCCAGCAGCCCCAGGGGGGCTCTCACAGATACGCAGTATTTT.

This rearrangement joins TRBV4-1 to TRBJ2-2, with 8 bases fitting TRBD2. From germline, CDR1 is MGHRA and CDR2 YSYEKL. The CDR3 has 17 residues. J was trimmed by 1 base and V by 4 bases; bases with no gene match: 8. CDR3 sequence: CASSPAYSGRNTGELFF. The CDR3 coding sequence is TGCGCCAGCAGCCCGGCCTACAGCGGGAGGAACACCGGGGAGCTGTTTTTT.

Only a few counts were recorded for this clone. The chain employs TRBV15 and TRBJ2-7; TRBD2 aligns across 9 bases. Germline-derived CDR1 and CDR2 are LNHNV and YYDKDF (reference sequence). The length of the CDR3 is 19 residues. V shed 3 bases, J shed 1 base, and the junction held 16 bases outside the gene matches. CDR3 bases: TGTGCCACCAGCAGGCCCCCGGGGAGGGCGGGAGGGCCGTCCTACGAGCAGTACTTC. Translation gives CATSRPPGRAGGPSYEQYF.

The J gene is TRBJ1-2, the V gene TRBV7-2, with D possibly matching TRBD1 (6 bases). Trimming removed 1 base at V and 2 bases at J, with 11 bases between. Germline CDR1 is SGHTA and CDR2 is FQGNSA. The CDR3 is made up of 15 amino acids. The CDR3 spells CASSLVRTANYGYTF. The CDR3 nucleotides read TGTGCCAGCAGCTTAGTGAGGACAGCCAACTATGGCTACACCTTC. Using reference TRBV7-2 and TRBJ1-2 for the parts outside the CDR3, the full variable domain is GAGVSQSPSNKVTEKGKDVELRCDPISGHTALYWYRQSLGQGLEFLIYFQGNSAPDKSGLPSDRFSAERTGGSVSTLTIQRTQQEDSAVYLCASSLVRTANYGYTFGSGTRLTVV.

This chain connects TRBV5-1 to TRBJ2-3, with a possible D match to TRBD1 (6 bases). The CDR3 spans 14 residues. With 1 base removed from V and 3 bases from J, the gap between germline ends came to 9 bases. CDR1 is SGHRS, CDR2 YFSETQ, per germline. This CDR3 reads CASSLYRVTDTQYF. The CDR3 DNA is TGCGCCAGCAGCTTGTACAGGGTGACAGATACGCAGTATTTT.

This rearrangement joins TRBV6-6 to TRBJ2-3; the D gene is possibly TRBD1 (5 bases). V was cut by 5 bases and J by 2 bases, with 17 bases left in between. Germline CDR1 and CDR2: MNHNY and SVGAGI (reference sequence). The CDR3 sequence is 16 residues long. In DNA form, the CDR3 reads TGTGCCAGCAGTCAGCATATACAGGCTCCCACAGATACGCAGTATTTT. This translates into CASSQHIQAPTDTQYF.

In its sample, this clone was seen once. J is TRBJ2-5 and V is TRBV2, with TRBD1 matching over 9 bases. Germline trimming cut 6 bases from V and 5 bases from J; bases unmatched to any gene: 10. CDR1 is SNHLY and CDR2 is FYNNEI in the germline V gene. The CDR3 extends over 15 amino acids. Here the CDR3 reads CASRPRDRETETQYF. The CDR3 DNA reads TGTGCCAGCAGGCCCCGGGACAGGGAAACGGAGACCCAGTACTTC.

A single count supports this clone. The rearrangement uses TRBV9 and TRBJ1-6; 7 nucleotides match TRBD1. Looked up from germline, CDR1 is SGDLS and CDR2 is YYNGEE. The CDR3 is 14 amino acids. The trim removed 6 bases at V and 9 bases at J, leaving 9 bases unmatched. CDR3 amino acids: CASTRGAVGSPLHF. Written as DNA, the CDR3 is TGTGCCAGCACCAGGGGGGCAGTGGGTTCACCCCTCCACTTT.

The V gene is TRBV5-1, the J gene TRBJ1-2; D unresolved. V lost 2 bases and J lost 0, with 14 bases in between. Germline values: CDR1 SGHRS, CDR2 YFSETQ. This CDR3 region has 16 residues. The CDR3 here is CASSFTQQVANYGYTF. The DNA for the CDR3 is TGCGCCAGCAGCTTCACACAGCAGGTGGCTAACTATGGCTACACCTTC.

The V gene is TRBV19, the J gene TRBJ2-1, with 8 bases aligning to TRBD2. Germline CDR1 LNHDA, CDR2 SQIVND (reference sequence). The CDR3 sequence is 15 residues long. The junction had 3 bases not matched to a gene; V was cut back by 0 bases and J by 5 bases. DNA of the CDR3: TGTGCCAGTAGTATAGATCGACTAGCGAACAATGAGCAGTTCTTC. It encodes CASSIDRLANNEQFF. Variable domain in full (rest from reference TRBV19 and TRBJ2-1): DGGITQSPKYLFRKEGQNVTLSCEQNLNHDAMYWYRQDPGQGLRLIYYSQIVNDFQKGDIAEGYSVSREKKESFPLTVTSAQKNPTAFYLCASSIDRLANNEQFFGPGTRLTVL.

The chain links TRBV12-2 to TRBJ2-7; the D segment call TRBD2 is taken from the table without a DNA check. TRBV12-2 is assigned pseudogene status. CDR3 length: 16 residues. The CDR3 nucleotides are TGTGCAAGTCGCTTAGTGTTCGGGAACTCCTCCTACGAGCAGTACTTC. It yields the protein CASRLVFGNSSYEQYF.

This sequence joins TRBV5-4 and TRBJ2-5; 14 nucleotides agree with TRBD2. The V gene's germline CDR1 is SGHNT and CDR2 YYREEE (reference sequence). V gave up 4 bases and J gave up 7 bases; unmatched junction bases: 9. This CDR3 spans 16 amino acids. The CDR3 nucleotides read TGTGCCAGCAGCATCGGGACTAGCGGGAGTATCGGGACCCAGTACTTC. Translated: CASSIGTSGSIGTQYF. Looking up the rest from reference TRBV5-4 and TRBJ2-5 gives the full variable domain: ETGVTQSPTHLIKTRGQQVTLRCSSQSGHNTVSWYQQALGQGPQFIFQYYREEENGRGNFPPRFSGLQFPNYSSELNVNALELDDSALYLCASSIGTSGSIGTQYFGPGTRLLVL.

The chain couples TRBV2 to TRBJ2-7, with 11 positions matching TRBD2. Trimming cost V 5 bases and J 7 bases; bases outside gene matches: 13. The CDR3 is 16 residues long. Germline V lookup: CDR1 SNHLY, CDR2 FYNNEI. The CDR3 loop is CASSWVGTSGPFEQYF. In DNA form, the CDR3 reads TGTGCCAGCAGTTGGGTAGGGACTAGCGGTCCGTTTGAGCAGTACTTC.

The CDR3: CASRHSQRQFF. CDR3 DNA sequence: TGTGCCAGCAGGCACTCCCAGCGGCAGTTCTTC. V gene TRBV28 combines with J gene TRBJ2-1; no reliable D call. The CDR3 spans 11 residues. Trimming left V 6 bases short and J 12 bases short, with 12 bases between. Germline CDR1 reads MDHEN; CDR2 reads SYDVKM. The whole variable domain, remainder taken from reference TRBV28 and TRBJ2-1, is DVKVTQSSRYLVKRTGEKVFLECVQDMDHENMFWYRQDPGLGLRLIYFSYDVKMKEKGDIPEGYSVSREKKERFSLILESASTNQTSMYLCASRHSQRQFFGPGTRLTVL.

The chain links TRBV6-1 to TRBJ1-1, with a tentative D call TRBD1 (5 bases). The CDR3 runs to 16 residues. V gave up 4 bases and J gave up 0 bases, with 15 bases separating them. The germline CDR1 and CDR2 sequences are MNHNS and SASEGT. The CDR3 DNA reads TGTGCCAGCAGTGGTGCGGGACCGAATATGAACACTGAAGCTTTCTTT. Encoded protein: CASSGAGPNMNTEAFF.

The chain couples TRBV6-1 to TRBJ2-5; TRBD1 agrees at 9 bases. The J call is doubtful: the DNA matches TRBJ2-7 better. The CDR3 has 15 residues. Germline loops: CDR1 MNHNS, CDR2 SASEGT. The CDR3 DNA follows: TGTGCCAGCAGCCTCTGGGACAGGGTATCCTACGAGCAGTACTTC. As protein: CASSLWDRVSYEQYF.

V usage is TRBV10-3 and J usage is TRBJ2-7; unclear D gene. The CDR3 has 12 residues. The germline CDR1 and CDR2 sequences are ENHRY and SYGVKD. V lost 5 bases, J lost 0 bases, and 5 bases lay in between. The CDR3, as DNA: TGTGCCATCAGTTCCGGCTCCTACGAGCAGTACTTC. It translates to CAISSGSYEQYF.

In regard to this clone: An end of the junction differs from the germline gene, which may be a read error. Written as DNA, the CDR3 is TGTGCCACTAGCAGCGCGCGGGTGGGAACTTCCGATACGCAGTATTTT. Translated: CATSSARVGTSDTQYF. The genes are TRBV15 and TRBJ2-3; a possible D gene is TRBD2 (5 bases). CDR1 and CDR2 (germline): LNHNV, YYDKDF (reference sequence). CDR3 length equals 16 residues.

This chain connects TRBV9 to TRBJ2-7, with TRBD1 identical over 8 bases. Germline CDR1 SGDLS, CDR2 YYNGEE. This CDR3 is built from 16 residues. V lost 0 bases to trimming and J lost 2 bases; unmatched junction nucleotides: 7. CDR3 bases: TGTGCCAGCAGCGTAGGAGTCGGACAGGGTACCTACGAGCAGTACTTC. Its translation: CASSVGVGQGTYEQYF.

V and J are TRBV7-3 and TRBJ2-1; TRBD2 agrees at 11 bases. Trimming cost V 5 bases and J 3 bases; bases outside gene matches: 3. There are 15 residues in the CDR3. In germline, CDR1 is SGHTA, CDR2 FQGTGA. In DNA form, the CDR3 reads TGTGCCAGCAGCAAAACTAGCGGGAGCTACAATGAGCAGTTCTTC. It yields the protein CASSKTSGSYNEQFF.

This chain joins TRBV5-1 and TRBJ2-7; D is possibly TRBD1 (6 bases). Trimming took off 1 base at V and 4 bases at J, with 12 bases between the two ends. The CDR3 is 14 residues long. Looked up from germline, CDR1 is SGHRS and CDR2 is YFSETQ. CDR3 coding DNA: TGCGCCAGCAGCTTGTCTGGGGGCGGGTACGAGCAGTACTTC. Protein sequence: CASSLSGGGYEQYF. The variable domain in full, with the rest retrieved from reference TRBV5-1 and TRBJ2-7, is KAGVTQTPRYLIKTRGQQVTLSCSPISGHRSVSWYQQTPGQGLQFLFEYFSETQRNKGNFPGRFSGRQFSNSRSEMNVSTLELGDSALYLCASSLSGGGYEQYFGPGTRLTVT.

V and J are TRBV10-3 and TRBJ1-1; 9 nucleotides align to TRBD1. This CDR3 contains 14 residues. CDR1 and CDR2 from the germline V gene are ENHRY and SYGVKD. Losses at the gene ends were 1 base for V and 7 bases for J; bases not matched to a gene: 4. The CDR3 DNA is TGTGCCATCAGTGAGTACAGGGGGCTTATTGAAGCTTTCTTT. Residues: CAISEYRGLIEAFF.

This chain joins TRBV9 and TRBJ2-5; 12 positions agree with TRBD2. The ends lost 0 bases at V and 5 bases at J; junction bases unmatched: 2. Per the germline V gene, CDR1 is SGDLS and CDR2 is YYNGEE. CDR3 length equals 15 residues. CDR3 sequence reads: CASSVGTSGVETQYF. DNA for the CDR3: TGTGCCAGCAGCGTAGGGACTAGCGGGGTTGAGACCCAGTACTTC.

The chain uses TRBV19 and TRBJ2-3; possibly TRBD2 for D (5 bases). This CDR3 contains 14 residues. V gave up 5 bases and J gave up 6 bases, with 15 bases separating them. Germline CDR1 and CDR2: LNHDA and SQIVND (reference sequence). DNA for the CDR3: TGTGCCAGTAGTCCCCGAGGGAGAGGGGATACGCAGTATTTT. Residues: CASSPRGRGDTQYF. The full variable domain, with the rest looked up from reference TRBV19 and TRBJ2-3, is DGGITQSPKYLFRKEGQNVTLSCEQNLNHDAMYWYRQDPGQGLRLIYYSQIVNDFQKGDIAEGYSVSREKKESFPLTVTSAQKNPTAFYLCASSPRGRGDTQYFGPGTRLTVL.

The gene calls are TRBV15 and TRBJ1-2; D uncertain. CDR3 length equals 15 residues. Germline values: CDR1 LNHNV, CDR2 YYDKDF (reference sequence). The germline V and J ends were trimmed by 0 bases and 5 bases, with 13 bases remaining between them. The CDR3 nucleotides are TGTGCCACCAGCAGAGATGCCGGCTCGGGGTATGGCTACACCTTC. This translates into CATSRDAGSGYGYTF.

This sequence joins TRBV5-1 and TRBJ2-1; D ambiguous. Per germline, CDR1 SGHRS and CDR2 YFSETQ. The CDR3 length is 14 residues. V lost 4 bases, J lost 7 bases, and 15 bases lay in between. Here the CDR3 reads CASSVQVSRNEQFF. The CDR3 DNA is TGCGCCAGCAGCGTGCAAGTCTCCAGGAATGAGCAGTTCTTC.

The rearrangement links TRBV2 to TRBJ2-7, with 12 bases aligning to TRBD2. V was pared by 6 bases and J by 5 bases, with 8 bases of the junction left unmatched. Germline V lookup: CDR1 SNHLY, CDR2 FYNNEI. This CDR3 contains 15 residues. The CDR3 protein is CASRGLRLAGDEQYF. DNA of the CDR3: TGTGCCAGCAGGGGCCTGAGACTAGCGGGGGACGAGCAGTACTTC.

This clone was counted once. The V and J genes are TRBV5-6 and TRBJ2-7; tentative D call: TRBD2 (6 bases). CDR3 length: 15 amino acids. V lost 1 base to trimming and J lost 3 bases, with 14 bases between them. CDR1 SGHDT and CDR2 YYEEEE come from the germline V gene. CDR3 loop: CASSLRRVRVYEQYF. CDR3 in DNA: TGTGCCAGCAGCTTGCGGAGGGTCCGGGTCTACGAGCAGTACTTC.

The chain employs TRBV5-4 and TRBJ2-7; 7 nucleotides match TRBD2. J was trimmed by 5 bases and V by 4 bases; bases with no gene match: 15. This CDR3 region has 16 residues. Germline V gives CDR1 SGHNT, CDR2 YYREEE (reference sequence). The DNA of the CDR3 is TGTGCCAGCAGCCCAGAGACTAGCCGGACCGGTGACGAGCAGTACTTC. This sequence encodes CASSPETSRTGDEQYF.